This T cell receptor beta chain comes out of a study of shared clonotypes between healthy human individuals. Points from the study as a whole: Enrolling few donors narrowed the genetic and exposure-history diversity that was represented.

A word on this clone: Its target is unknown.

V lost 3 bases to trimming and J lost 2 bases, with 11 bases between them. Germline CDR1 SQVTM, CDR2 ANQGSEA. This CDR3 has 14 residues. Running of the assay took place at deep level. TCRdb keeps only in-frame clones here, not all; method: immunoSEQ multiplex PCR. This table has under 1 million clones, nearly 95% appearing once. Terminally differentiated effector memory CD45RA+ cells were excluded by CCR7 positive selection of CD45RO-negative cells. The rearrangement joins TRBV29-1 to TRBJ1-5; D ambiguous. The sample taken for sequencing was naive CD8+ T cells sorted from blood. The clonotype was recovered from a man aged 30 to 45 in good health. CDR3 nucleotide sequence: TGCAGCGTTGACTCAGAGGACGGCAATCAGCCCCAGCATTTT. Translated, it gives CSVDSEDGNQPQHF.